The present T cell receptor (beta chain) was sequenced within a study of OX40 agonist ivuxolimab in advanced cancers. Study as a whole: The group had a mean age of around 60 years, ranged from about 23 to 85, and was 75% to 85% male. Study-wide points: In the 0.1-3.0 mg/kg groups, partial responders showed among the lowest expansion.

This clone was picked up one time. Antigen unknown. The assay was immunoSEQ multiplex PCR, and TCRdb's table has in-frame clones only and misses some. This sample carries about 82,000 clones, around 90% of them seen once, and the ten largest clones take 0.3% to 0.4%. The specimen was CD4+ or CD8+ T cells sorted from blood, collected in a trial of the OX40 agonist ivuxolimab. This sequence was found in an adult with an advanced solid tumor such as melanoma, head and neck, liver or kidney cancer.

The CDR3 nucleotides read TGTGCCAGCAGTTTTACTAGCGGGGACACAGATACGCAGTATTTT. Its translation is CASSFTSGDTDTQYF. V gene TRBV5-4 combines with J gene TRBJ2-3; 10 bases align to TRBD2. CDR1 and CDR2 (germline): SGHNT, YYREEE (reference sequence). There are 15 residues in the CDR3. V lost 5 bases, J lost 2 bases, and 5 bases stayed unmatched. The variable domain in full, with the rest retrieved from reference TRBV5-4 and TRBJ2-3, is ETGVTQSPTHLIKTRGQQVTLRCSSQSGHNTVSWYQQALGQGPQFIFQYYREEENGRGNFPPRFSGLQFPNYSSELNVNALELDDSALYLCASSFTSGDTDTQYFGPGTRLTVL.